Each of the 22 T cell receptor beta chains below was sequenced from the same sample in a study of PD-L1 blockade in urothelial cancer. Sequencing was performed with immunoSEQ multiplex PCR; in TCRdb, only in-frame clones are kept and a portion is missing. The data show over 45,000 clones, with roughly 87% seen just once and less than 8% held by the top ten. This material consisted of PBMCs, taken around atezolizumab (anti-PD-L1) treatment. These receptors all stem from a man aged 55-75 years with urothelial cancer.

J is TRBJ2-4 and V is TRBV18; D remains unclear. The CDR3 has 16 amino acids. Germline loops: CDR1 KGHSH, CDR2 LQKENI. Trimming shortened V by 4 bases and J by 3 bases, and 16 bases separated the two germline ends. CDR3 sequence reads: CASSHLSKRSKNIQYF. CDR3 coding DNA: TGTGCCAGCTCACACCTATCTAAACGTAGCAAAAACATTCAGTACTTC.

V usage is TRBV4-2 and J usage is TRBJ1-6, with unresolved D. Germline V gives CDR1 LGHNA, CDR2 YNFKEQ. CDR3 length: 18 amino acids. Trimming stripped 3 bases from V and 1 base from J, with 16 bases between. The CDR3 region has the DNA TGTGCCAGCAGCCAGGAATTTCCAGGTGCGTCCTATAATTCACCCCTCCACTTT. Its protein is CASSQEFPGASYNSPLHF.

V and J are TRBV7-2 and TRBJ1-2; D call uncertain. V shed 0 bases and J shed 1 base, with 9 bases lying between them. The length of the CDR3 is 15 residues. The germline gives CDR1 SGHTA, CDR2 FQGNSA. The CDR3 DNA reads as TGTGCCAGCAGCTTAGCTAGGAGAGTTAACTATGGCTACACCTTC. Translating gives CASSLARRVNYGYTF.

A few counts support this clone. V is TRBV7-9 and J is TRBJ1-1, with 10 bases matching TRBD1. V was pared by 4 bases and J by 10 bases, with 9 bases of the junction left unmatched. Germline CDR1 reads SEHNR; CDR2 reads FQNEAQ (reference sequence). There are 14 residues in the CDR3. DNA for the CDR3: TGTGCCAGCAGCTCGACAGGGGGCAAGATGTCAGCTTTCTTT. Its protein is CASSSTGGKMSAFF.

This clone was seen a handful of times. Here the CDR3 DNA reads TGTGCCAGCAGCTTACGGACAGGGGGTACCTACGAGCAGTACTTC. It encodes CASSLRTGGTYEQYF. V and J are TRBV7-2 and TRBJ2-7; 10 bases align to TRBD1. The CDR3 sequence is 15 residues long. V lost 2 bases, J lost 2 bases, and 3 bases stayed unmatched. Germline lookup yields CDR1 SGHTA and CDR2 FQGNSA.

Here the CDR3 DNA reads TGCGCCAGCAGCTCCGGGACAGGATCATATGGCTACACCTTC. Residues: CASSSGTGSYGYTF. V is TRBV5-1 and J is TRBJ1-2; 8 nucleotides align to TRBD1. Germline CDR1 is SGHRS and CDR2 is YFSETQ. The length of the CDR3 is 14 residues. The ends lost 3 bases at V and 5 bases at J; junction bases unmatched: 6.

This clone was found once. CDR3 amino acids: CASSLQTGGGYGYTF. For the CDR3, the DNA is TGCGCCAGCAGCTTGCAGACAGGGGGGGGCTATGGCTACACCTTC. The chain couples TRBV5-1 to TRBJ1-2, with 9 bases matching TRBD1. Germline loops: CDR1 SGHRS, CDR2 YFSETQ. V gave up 1 base and J gave up 4 bases; unmatched junction bases: 5. This CDR3 is 15 amino acids long.

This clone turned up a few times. In nucleotides, the CDR3 is TGTGCCAGCAGCTTAGACAGGGCTGGAAACACCATATATTTT. Translating gives CASSLDRAGNTIYF. The chain joins TRBV7-8 to TRBJ1-3; D perhaps matches TRBD1 (6 bases). Germline CDR1 and CDR2: SGHVS and FQNEAQ. The V end lost 1 base, the J end lost 2 bases, and 6 bases lay between the germline ends. The CDR3 spans 14 residues.

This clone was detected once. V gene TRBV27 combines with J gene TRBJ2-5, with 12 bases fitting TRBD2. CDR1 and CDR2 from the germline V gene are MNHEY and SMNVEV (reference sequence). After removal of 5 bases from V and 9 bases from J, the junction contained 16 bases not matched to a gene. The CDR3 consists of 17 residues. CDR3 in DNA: TGTGCCAGCAGTCTGCTACCGACTAGCGGGGGTCCTCGAGCCCAGTACTTC. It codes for CASSLLPTSGGPRAQYF.

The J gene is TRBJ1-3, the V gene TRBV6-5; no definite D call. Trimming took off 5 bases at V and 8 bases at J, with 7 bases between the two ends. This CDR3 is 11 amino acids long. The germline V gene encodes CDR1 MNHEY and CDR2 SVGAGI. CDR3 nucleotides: TGTGCCAGCAGTGGCGGATACACCATATATTTT. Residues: CASSGGYTIYF.

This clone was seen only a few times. The CDR3 DNA reads as TGCGCCAGCAGTGATTCTAGCGGGGGGTACACAGATACGCAGTATTTT. It translates to CASSDSSGGYTDTQYF. The chain carries TRBV10-1 and TRBJ2-3, with 11 bases that match TRBD2. The CDR3 totals 16 residues. Germline V CDR1 and CDR2: WNHNN, SYGVQD (reference sequence). The V and J ends lost 3 bases and 2 bases, in that order; junction bases with no gene match: 4.

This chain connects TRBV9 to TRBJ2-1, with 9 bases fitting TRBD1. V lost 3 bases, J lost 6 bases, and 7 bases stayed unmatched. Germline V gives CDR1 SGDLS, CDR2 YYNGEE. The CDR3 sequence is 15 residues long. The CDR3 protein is CASSAQGQGFNEQFF. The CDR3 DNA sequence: TGTGCCAGCAGCGCCCAGGGACAGGGATTCAATGAGCAGTTCTTC.

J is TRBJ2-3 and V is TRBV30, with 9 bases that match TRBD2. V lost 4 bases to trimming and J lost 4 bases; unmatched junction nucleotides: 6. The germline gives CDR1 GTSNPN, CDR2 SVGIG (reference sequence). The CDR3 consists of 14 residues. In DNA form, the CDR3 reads TGTGCCTGGATCGGCGGGGGGGGTTCAGATACGCAGTATTTT. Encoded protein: CAWIGGGGSDTQYF.

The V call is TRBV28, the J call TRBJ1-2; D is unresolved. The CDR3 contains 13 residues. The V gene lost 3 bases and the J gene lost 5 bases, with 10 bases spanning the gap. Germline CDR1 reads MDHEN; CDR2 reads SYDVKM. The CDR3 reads CASSLAPQYGYTF. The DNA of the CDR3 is TGTGCCAGCAGTTTGGCCCCACAGTATGGCTACACCTTC.

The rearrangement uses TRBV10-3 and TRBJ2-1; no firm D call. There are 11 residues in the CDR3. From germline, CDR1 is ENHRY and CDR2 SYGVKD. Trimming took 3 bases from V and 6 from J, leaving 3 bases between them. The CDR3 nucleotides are TGTGCCATCAGTGACCTCAATGAGCAGTTCTTC. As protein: CAISDLNEQFF.

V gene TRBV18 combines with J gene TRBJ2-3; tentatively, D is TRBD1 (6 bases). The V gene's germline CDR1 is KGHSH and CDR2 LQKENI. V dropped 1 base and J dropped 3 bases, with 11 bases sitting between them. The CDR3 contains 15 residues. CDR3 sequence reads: CASSPRTGLTDTQYF. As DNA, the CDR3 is TGTGCCAGCTCACCACGCACAGGGCTTACAGATACGCAGTATTTT. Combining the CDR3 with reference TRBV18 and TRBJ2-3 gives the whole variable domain NAGVMQNPRHLVRRRGQEARLRCSPMKGHSHVYWYRQLPEEGLKFMVYLQKENIIDESGMPKERFSAEFPKEGPSILRIQQVVRGDSAAYFCASSPRTGLTDTQYFGPGTRLTVL.

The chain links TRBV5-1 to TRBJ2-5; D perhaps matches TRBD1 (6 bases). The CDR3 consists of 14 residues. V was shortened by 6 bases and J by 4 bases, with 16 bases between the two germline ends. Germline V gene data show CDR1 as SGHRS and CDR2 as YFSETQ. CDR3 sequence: CASTKQGRPETQYF. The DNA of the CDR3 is TGCGCCAGCACCAAACAGGGAAGGCCAGAGACCCAGTACTTC.

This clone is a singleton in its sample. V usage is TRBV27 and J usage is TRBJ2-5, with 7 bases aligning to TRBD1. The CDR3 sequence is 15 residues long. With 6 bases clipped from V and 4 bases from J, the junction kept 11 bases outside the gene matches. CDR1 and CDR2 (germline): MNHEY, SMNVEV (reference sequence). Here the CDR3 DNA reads TGTGCCAGCAGCCCCCGACAGGGTTTGGGAGAGACCCAGTACTTC. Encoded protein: CASSPRQGLGETQYF.

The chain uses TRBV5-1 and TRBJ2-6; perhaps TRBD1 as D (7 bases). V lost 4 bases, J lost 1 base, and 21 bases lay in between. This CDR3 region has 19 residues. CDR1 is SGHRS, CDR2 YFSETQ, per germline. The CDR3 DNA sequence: TGCGCCAGCAGCGTGAGGCGGGGCAGGGGGGTGTCTGGGGCCAACGTCCTGACTTTC. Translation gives CASSVRRGRGVSGANVLTF.

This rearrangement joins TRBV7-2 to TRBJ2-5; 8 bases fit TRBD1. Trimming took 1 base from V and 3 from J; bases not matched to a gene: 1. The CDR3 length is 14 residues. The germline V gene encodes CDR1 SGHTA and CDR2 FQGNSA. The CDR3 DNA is TGTGCCAGCAGCTTAGGGACAGGGAAAGAGACCCAGTACTTC. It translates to CASSLGTGKETQYF.

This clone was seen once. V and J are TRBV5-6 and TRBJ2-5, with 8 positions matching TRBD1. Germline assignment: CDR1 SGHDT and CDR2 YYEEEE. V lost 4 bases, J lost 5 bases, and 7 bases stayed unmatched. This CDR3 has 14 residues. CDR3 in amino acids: CASSIRTGIETQYF. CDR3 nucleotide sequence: TGTGCCAGCAGCATAAGGACAGGGATCGAGACCCAGTACTTC.

CDR3 coding DNA: TGTGCCAGCAGCACAGCCAGACAGGGGGCATCACCCCTCCACTTT. It specifies CASSTARQGASPLHF. The genes are TRBV7-2 and TRBJ1-6; 10 bases fit TRBD1. Germline lookup yields CDR1 SGHTA and CDR2 FQGNSA. The V segment lost 5 bases and the J segment 10 bases; nucleotides outside the gene matches: 8. The CDR3 length is 15 residues.